This is a list of T cell receptor beta chains from one sample in a study of glioma-infiltrating T cells after dendritic cell vaccination. Here immunoSEQ multiplex PCR was the method, and the copy in TCRdb shows in-frame clones only, minus some. The sample consists of about 73,000 clones, around 80% of them appearing once. The source material was blood, sampled before dendritic cell vaccination. These receptor sequences come from a human donor with glioblastoma. Both conserved end residues are part of each CDR3. The D gene is left open where the match is weak. Expanded clones are given a class, and other clones once, few, many or no size at all.

V	size	D	J	length	DNA	CDR3
TRBV6-1	NA	NA	TRBJ1-5	15	TGTGCCAGCAGTGAAGGCGGATATAGCAATCAGCCCCAGCATTTT	CASSEGGYSNQPQHF
TRBV5-1	once	NA	TRBJ2-7	13	TGCGCCAGCAGCTTGTGGCAGGGGGGCGAGCAGTACTTC	CASSLWQGGEQYF
TRBV14	NA	TRBD2	TRBJ2-1	16	TGTGCCAGCAGCACGGCTAGCGGGAGCTCCTACAATGAGCAGTTCTTC	CASSTASGSSYNEQFF
TRBV27	NA	TRBD1	TRBJ1-3	15	TGTGCCAGCAGTGTGTCCGGGACAGGGGGATACACCATATATTTT	CASSVSGTGGYTIYF
TRBV5-4	NA	TRBD1	TRBJ1-1	16	TGTGCCAGCAGCTTTGGAAGTATGGGGACAGGGGAGGGAGCTTTCTTT	CASSFGSMGTGEGAFF
TRBV5-1	few	TRBD1	TRBJ2-3	16	TGCGCCAGCAGGGGCGGGGGACAGGGGGTTCCAGATACGCAGTATTTT	CASRGGGQGVPDTQYF
TRBV5-1	NA	TRBD1	TRBJ1-5	18	TGCGCCAGCAGCTGTCCCGAGGACAGGGGGACGAGCAATCAGCCCCAGCATTTT	CASSCPEDRGTSNQPQHF
TRBV2	NA	NA	TRBJ1-4	11	TGTGCCAGCGGGAGGCAAACGGAACTGTTTTTT	CASGRQTELFF
TRBV19	NA	TRBD1	TRBJ1-4	13	TGTGCCAGTAGTACAGGGGGCTGGGAAAAACTGTTTTTT	CASSTGGWEKLFF
TRBV29-1	NA	NA	TRBJ2-3	18	TGCAGCGTCGTCCCCCCGCGCGGGACGGGTGGGTTGACTCGTACGCAGTATTTT	CSVVPPRGTGGLTRTQYF
TRBV5-1	NA	NA	TRBJ1-2	14	TGCGCCAGCAGCTTGGAGGGGGGGAACTATGGCTACACCTTC	CASSLEGGNYGYTF
TRBV6-5	NA	TRBD1	TRBJ2-4	14	TGTGCCAGCAGTCGCACAGGGGCTTGGGACATTCAGTACTTC	CASSRTGAWDIQYF
TRBV7-9	once	TRBD1	TRBJ1-2	14	TGTGCCAGCAGCTTAGCAACAGGGGCCTATGGCTACACCTTC	CASSLATGAYGYTF
TRBV2	NA	NA	TRBJ2-4	14	TGTGCCAGCAGAGTCCTTCGGGGCAAAAACATTCAGTACTTC	CASRVLRGKNIQYF
TRBV6-6	NA	NA	TRBJ1-1	13	TGTGCCAGCAGTTACTCCCGACAACATGAAGCTTTCTTT	CASSYSRQHEAFF
TRBV30	NA	NA	TRBJ1-5	15	TGTGCCTGGAGTTTGGGTAGGGGTGGGAATCAGCCCCAGCATTTT	CAWSLGRGGNQPQHF
TRBV5-6	NA	NA	TRBJ1-5	15	TGTGCCAGCAGCTCCACAGACAGGCAAGGTCAGCCCCAGCATTTT	CASSSTDRQGQPQHF
TRBV19	NA	NA	TRBJ1-5	15	TGTGCCAGCAACACCCCCCAGGGCGGCAATCAGCCCCAGCATTTT	CASNTPQGGNQPQHF
TRBV18	NA	NA	TRBJ2-5	12	TGTGCCAGCTCACCAGGAGCAGAGACCCAGTACTTC	CASSPGAETQYF
TRBV2	NA	TRBD1	TRBJ1-5	15	TGTGCCAGCAACCGGGACAGGAATAGCAATCAGCCCCAGCATTTT	CASNRDRNSNQPQHF
TRBV11-2	NA	NA	TRBJ1-3	16	TGTGCCAGCAGCTTAGAAGGAAGGGGCGCTGGAAACACCATATATTTT	CASSLEGRGAGNTIYF
TRBV7-2	NA	TRBD1	TRBJ2-1	18	TGTGCCAGCAGCTCCCTTGTACCCGGGACAGGGTTTATGAATGAGCAGTTCTTC	CASSSLVPGTGFMNEQFF
TRBV11-3	NA	NA	TRBJ2-6	18	TGTGCCAGCAGCTCCCCGGTGGACTCAAGCTCTGGGGCCAACGTCCTGACTTTC	CASSSPVDSSSGANVLTF
TRBV4-1	NA	TRBD1	TRBJ1-4	17	TGCGCCAGCAGCCTGGAACGGATGACAGGGGGTGGAGAAAAACTGTTTTTT	CASSLERMTGGGEKLFF
TRBV7-8	NA	TRBD2	TRBJ2-1	16	TGTGCCAGCAGCAATACAAGGACTAGCGGCCACAATGAGCAGTTCTTC	CASSNTRTSGHNEQFF
TRBV7-7	NA	NA	TRBJ2-5	15	TGTGCCAGCAGCTCTACTGGGACTGTTCAAGAGACCCAGTACTTC	CASSSTGTVQETQYF
TRBV4-1	NA	NA	TRBJ1-4	17	TGCGCCAGCAGCCAAGAGGGGCGCGTTACAACTAATGAAAAACTGTTTTTT	CASSQEGRVTTNEKLFF
TRBV9	once	TRBD2	TRBJ2-1	16	TGTGCCAGCAGCGTAGCCCTCGGGCGGGGGGTGGATGAGCAGTTCTTC	CASSVALGRGVDEQFF